What follows is one T cell receptor (beta chain) and its context. Its matching antigen is unknown. The data were obtained in a study of T cell clones after liver transplantation. Looking at the study overall: Timepoints were pre-transplant, pre-withdrawal, and after withdrawal was completed or failed.

CDR3 length: 15 amino acids. Germline CDR1 and CDR2: MNHNS and SASEGT. V was pared by 11 bases and J by 6 bases, with 23 bases between. Generated by immunoSEQ multiplex PCR, the TCRdb table keeps only in-frame clones and is missing some. The sample carries roughly 120,000 clones, over 75% recorded once. Unstimulated PBMCs were sorted into CD3+CD4+ and CD3+CD8+ populations. General study results and limits: Graft donor-reactive T cells may have migrated into the graft rather than being deleted.

The chain has TRBV6-1 and TRBJ2-1, with D perhaps TRBD1 (5 bases). This TCR came from a human patient who received a liver transplant. Part of the T cell pool may stem from the graft donor. The sample consisted of CD4+ T cells from blood, taken 12 months after liver transplant. The CDR3 reads CAGAAMAGSRNEQFF. The DNA for the CDR3 is TGTGCCGGAGCAGCGATGGCAGGGTCCCGCAATGAGCAGTTCTTC.